The next 21 T cell receptor beta chains were all read from a single sample in a study of PD-L1 blockade in urothelial cancer. The time point is: peripheral blood 6 weeks after treatment start. Assay used: immunoSEQ multiplex PCR; TCRdb lists only in-frame clones, some missing. Among about 23,000 clones listed, 90% to 95% were seen once. The material sequenced was PBMCs, taken around atezolizumab (anti-PD-L1) treatment. These receptors were collected from a woman aged 55-69 years with urothelial cancer.

The chain combines TRBV19 with TRBJ1-2, with 10 bases lining up with TRBD1. Germline V gene lookup returns CDR1 LNHDA and CDR2 SQIVND (reference sequence). V was pared by 3 bases and J by 6 bases, with 7 bases of the junction left unmatched. The CDR3 has 15 amino acids. CDR3 DNA: TGTGCCAGTAGTATTTCGCGACAGGGGGCGAATGGCTACACCTTC. This codes for CASSISRQGANGYTF.

The chain links TRBV7-9 to TRBJ2-1, with D hard to call. This CDR3 comprises 13 residues. Per the germline V gene, CDR1 is SEHNR and CDR2 is FQNEAQ (reference sequence). Trimming left V 5 bases short and J 9 bases short, with 14 bases between. The CDR3 DNA sequence: TGTGCCAGCAGCGCAACCATTAGAGGTGAGCAGTTCTTC. Its translation is CASSATIRGEQFF.

This sequence joins TRBV5-6 and TRBJ2-7, with D possibly being TRBD1 (5 bases). CDR1 is SGHDT and CDR2 is YYEEEE in the germline V gene. Trimming left V 2 bases short and J 5 bases short, with 17 bases between. CDR3 size: 15 residues. The CDR3 region has the DNA TGTGCCAGCAGCTTCGGGTGGGCAGGGAAGGACGAGCAGTACTTC. This sequence encodes CASSFGWAGKDEQYF. Variable domain in full (rest from reference TRBV5-6 and TRBJ2-7): DAGVTQSPTHLIKTRGQQVTLRCSPKSGHDTVSWYQQALGQGPQFIFQYYEEEERQRGNFPDRFSGHQFPNYSSELNVNALLLGDSALYLCASSFGWAGKDEQYFGPGTRLTVT.

The V and J genes are TRBV7-9 and TRBJ1-1, with a tentative D call TRBD1 (5 bases). Per the germline V gene, CDR1 is SEHNR and CDR2 is FQNEAQ (reference sequence). The CDR3 has 16 residues. V gave up 2 bases and J gave up 0 bases, with 13 bases separating them. The CDR3, as DNA: TGTGCCAGCAGCTTACAGAGACAGACCATGAACACTGAAGCTTTCTTT. This codes for CASSLQRQTMNTEAFF.

The chain links TRBV7-9 to TRBJ2-7, with 7 positions matching TRBD1. This CDR3 region has 12 residues. CDR1 and CDR2 (germline): SEHNR, FQNEAQ (reference sequence). V was pared by 5 bases and J by 7 bases, with 5 bases of the junction left unmatched. DNA of the CDR3: TGTGCCAGCAGCCCGGGACAGAGAGAGCAGTACTTC. Amino acid sequence: CASSPGQREQYF.

This clone was detected a few times. The rearrangement links TRBV19 to TRBJ2-5; maybe TRBD2 (7 bases). Germline loops: CDR1 LNHDA, CDR2 SQIVND (reference sequence). The V and J ends lost 7 bases and 5 bases respectively, with 17 bases between them. The CDR3 loop spans 14 amino acids. The CDR3 region is CASTTQGGRETQYF. CDR3 coding DNA: TGTGCCAGTACCACACAGGGAGGGCGTGAGACCCAGTACTTC.

The sample holds one count of this clone. CDR3 amino acids: CASSLQGGYEQYF. CDR3 in DNA: TGTGCCAGCAGCCTACAGGGGGGCTACGAGCAGTACTTC. The rearrangement links TRBV5-4 to TRBJ2-7, with TRBD1 matching 8 bases. The V segment lost 4 bases and the J segment 3 bases; nucleotides outside the gene matches: 3. CDR3 length equals 13 residues. Germline assignment: CDR1 SGHNT and CDR2 YYREEE (reference sequence).

V usage is TRBV28 and J usage is TRBJ2-7; TRBD2 matches at 8 bases. CDR1 and CDR2 (germline): MDHEN, SYDVKM. This CDR3 has 15 residues. V shed 2 bases, J shed 3 bases, and the junction held 6 bases outside the gene matches. CDR3 sequence reads: CASSLTGGPDYEQYF. In DNA form, the CDR3 reads TGTGCCAGCAGTTTAACGGGAGGGCCAGACTACGAGCAGTACTTC.

The J gene is TRBJ2-2, the V gene TRBV27, with D possibly matching TRBD2 (5 bases). V dropped 6 bases and J dropped 1 base, with 12 bases sitting between them. This CDR3 region has 15 residues. Germline V CDR1 and CDR2: MNHEY, SMNVEV (reference sequence). The CDR3: CASRRGSRNTGELFF. CDR3 DNA: TGTGCCAGCAGACGAGGGAGCCGGAACACCGGGGAGCTGTTTTTT.

The chain links TRBV11-2 to TRBJ1-1; TRBD1 matches at 10 bases. V shed 5 bases and J 5 bases; nucleotides not matched to a gene: 11. The CDR3 sequence is 16 residues long. CDR1 SGHAT and CDR2 FQNNGV come from the germline V gene. In nucleotides, the CDR3 is TGTGCCAGCAGCATACCGGGACAGGGGTGGCGAACTGAAGCTTTCTTT. This encodes CASSIPGQGWRTEAFF.

The rearrangement links TRBV19 to TRBJ2-3; weak D call: TRBD2 (5 bases). The CDR3 spans 13 residues. Looked up from germline, CDR1 is LNHDA and CDR2 is SQIVND (reference sequence). The V end lost 6 bases, the J end lost 5 bases, and 12 bases lay between the germline ends. CDR3 nucleotide sequence: TGTGCCAGTAGAGTCAGCGGAGGAGATACGCAGTATTTT. Amino acid sequence: CASRVSGGDTQYF. Full variable domain (rest looked up from reference TRBV19 and TRBJ2-3): DGGITQSPKYLFRKEGQNVTLSCEQNLNHDAMYWYRQDPGQGLRLIYYSQIVNDFQKGDIAEGYSVSREKKESFPLTVTSAQKNPTAFYLCASRVSGGDTQYFGPGTRLTVL.

This rearrangement joins TRBV10-3 to TRBJ1-2; D is ambiguous. CDR3 size: 13 residues. V was clipped by 11 bases and J by 1 base, with 14 bases between them. Germline V lookup: CDR1 ENHRY, CDR2 SYGVKD. CDR3 nucleotides: TGTGCCGCCGCCACAGAAAGTAACTATGGCTACACCTTC. It codes for CAAATESNYGYTF.

The CDR3 reads CASSSQDRSSYEQYF. CDR3 coding DNA: TGTGCCAGCAGTTCCCAAGACAGGAGCTCCTACGAGCAGTACTTC. The J gene is TRBJ2-7, the V gene TRBV28; possibly TRBD1 for D (6 bases). V was pared by 4 bases and J by 0 bases, with 13 bases between. The V gene's germline CDR1 is MDHEN and CDR2 SYDVKM. There are 15 residues in the CDR3. The full variable domain, completed using reference TRBV28 and TRBJ2-7, is DVKVTQSSRYLVKRTGEKVFLECVQDMDHENMFWYRQDPGLGLRLIYFSYDVKMKEKGDIPEGYSVSREKKERFSLILESASTNQTSMYLCASSSQDRSSYEQYFGPGTRLTVT.

J is TRBJ1-1 and V is TRBV2; TRBD1 might be the D (5 bases). This CDR3 region has 14 residues. Germline CDR1 SNHLY, CDR2 FYNNEI. The V and J ends lost 1 base and 2 bases respectively, with 8 bases between them. This CDR3 reads CASSEDRTNTEAFF. CDR3 DNA: TGTGCCAGCAGTGAAGACAGGACAAACACTGAAGCTTTCTTT.

This clone showed up just once. V and J are TRBV5-4 and TRBJ2-7; tentative D call: TRBD1 (6 bases). This CDR3 comprises 13 residues. Germline V gives CDR1 SGHNT, CDR2 YYREEE (reference sequence). Trimming removed 0 bases from V and 5 bases from J, with 9 bases in between. The CDR3 reads CASSLDREDEQYF. DNA of the CDR3: TGTGCCAGCAGCTTGGACAGGGAAGACGAGCAGTACTTC.

The chain recombines TRBV2 with TRBJ2-7, with D possibly matching TRBD2 (6 bases). V lost 6 bases and J 3 bases, leaving 9 bases between the germline ends. From germline, CDR1 is SNHLY and CDR2 FYNNEI. This CDR3 is 12 amino acids long. The CDR3 DNA reads TGTGCCAGCAGGGACTACAACTACGAGCAGTACTTC. It codes for CASRDYNYEQYF.

V usage is TRBV2 and J usage is TRBJ2-4, with 7 bases that match TRBD1. With 3 bases clipped from V and 1 base from J, the junction kept 3 bases outside the gene matches. The V gene's germline CDR1 is SNHLY and CDR2 FYNNEI. The CDR3 consists of 15 residues. The CDR3 bases are TGTGCCAGCAGTGATTCGACAGGGGCCAAAAACATTCAGTACTTC. Translation gives CASSDSTGAKNIQYF.

This clone has more than one count but fewer than ten. The rearrangement links TRBV4-1 to TRBJ1-1; the match to TRBD1 covers 7 bases. CDR1 MGHRA and CDR2 YSYEKL come from the germline V gene. This CDR3 is built from 15 residues. Trimming removed 1 base from V and 6 bases from J; junction bases left unmatched: 8. This CDR3 reads CASSQVTTGEAEAFF. CDR3 sequence (DNA): TGCGCCAGCAGCCAAGTCACAACAGGGGAGGCTGAAGCTTTCTTT.

J is TRBJ2-3 and V is TRBV7-9, with 9 bases lining up with TRBD2. V trimming: 5 bases; J trimming: 0 bases; junction bases outside the gene matches: 6. CDR1 and CDR2 (germline): SEHNR, FQNEAQ (reference sequence). CDR3 length: 16 amino acids. The CDR3 DNA is TGTGCCAGCAGCAGTCCTAGCGGGGCTAGCACAGATACGCAGTATTTT. It codes for CASSSPSGASTDTQYF.

This sequence joins TRBV13 and TRBJ2-3; 10 bases are shared with TRBD2. V gave up 4 bases and J gave up 5 bases; unmatched junction bases: 6. Germline lookup yields CDR1 PRHDT and CDR2 FYEKMQ (reference sequence). This CDR3 comprises 15 residues. The CDR3 DNA reads TGTGCCAGCAGCTACAGCGGGGGGGCCAGAGATACGCAGTATTTT. Its protein product is CASSYSGGARDTQYF.

V and J are TRBV7-8 and TRBJ1-1; D gene uncertain. CDR3 length equals 15 residues. The V and J ends lost 1 base and 3 bases respectively, with 12 bases between them. In germline, CDR1 is SGHVS, CDR2 FQNEAQ. CDR3 sequence: CASSLVSRGDTEAFF. The CDR3 nucleotides read TGTGCCAGCAGCTTAGTATCCCGAGGTGACACTGAAGCTTTCTTT.